This TCR beta chain was sequenced in a study of T cells after yellow fever vaccination. Background on the study: Researchers used CD3, CD45RA, CCR7 and CD95 to sort out EM, EMRA, CM and Tscm memory subsets.

Using its own MiXCR run on the 5' RACE reads, TCRdb lists one record per CDR3 protein. The sample contains approximately 58,000 distinct CDR3 sequences, 5.5% to 6% of which appear only once. The V and J ends lost 7 bases and 6 bases, in that order; junction bases with no gene match: 14. The CDR3 runs 15 residues. CDR1 is SGHNT and CDR2 is YYREEE in the germline V gene (reference sequence). Study-level points and caveats: Any FACS-sorted repertoire could hold abundant clonotypes that contaminate it from the bulk population.

The TCR comes from a man in his late teens or twenties who received the YFV17D yellow fever vaccine. Sequenced material: PBMCs, either bulk or a sorted T-cell subset (CD4+, CD8+, memory, or dextramer-sorted; not recorded which), taken on the day of the yellow fever booster vaccination. V and J are TRBV5-4 and TRBJ2-7; TRBD1 matches at 9 bases. In nucleotides, the CDR3 is TGTGCCAGCGAAGGGAAAGGGACAGGGAGGGTCGAGCAGTACTTC. Protein product: CASEGKGTGRVEQYF.